What follows are 32 T cell receptor beta chains derived from one specimen sequenced in a study of T cell repertoires in cytomegalovirus infection. TCRdb processed the reads anew with MiXCR; each CDR3 protein has one entry. The table shows about 770,000 distinct CDR3 sequences, with about 28% occurring only once. Their specific antigens are unknown. Sequenced here: cultured CD8+ T cells from PBMCs, sampled from culture after CMV antigen stimulation. These receptors were obtained from a human donor in good health (CMV status not recorded). Some clones in this sample may be carry-over from other donors' samples.

This clonotype appeared a single time. The V call is TRBV29-1, the J call TRBJ1-6, with D hard to call. V was cut by 7 bases and J by 4 bases, with 23 bases left in between. The CDR3 has 17 amino acids. Germline assignment: CDR1 SQVTM and CDR2 ANQGSEA. In nucleotides, the CDR3 is TGCAGCGGAGCTGTGGTAGGGAAGAGGATGTATAATTCACCCCTCCACTTT. Its protein is CSGAVVGKRMYNSPLHF.

The rearrangement uses TRBV5-1 and TRBJ2-3, with a tentative D call TRBD2 (5 bases). V shed 0 bases and J shed 3 bases, with 14 bases lying between them. Germline values: CDR1 SGHRS, CDR2 YFSETQ. This CDR3 spans 16 amino acids. DNA of the CDR3: TGCGCCAGCAGCTTGGCGGGAATCGGTGGGACAGATACGCAGTATTTT. It is translated as CASSLAGIGGTDTQYF.

This clonotype came up a few times. The CDR3 DNA follows: TGTGCCAGCAGTTTAACAGGGACAGGGGCCTATAGCAATCAGCCCCAGCATTTT. Translated: CASSLTGTGAYSNQPQHF. This chain connects TRBV28 to TRBJ1-5; 10 bases agree with TRBD1. Unmatched junction bases numbered 7, after V lost 2 bases and J lost 0 bases. Per the germline V gene, CDR1 is MDHEN and CDR2 is SYDVKM. CDR3 length: 18 amino acids.

The chain uses TRBV4-1 and TRBJ2-7; D possibly uses TRBD1 or TRBD2 (5 bases each). V lost 1 base, J lost 0 bases, and 10 bases lay in between. The CDR3 spans 15 residues. The germline gives CDR1 MGHRA, CDR2 YSYEKL. Written as DNA, the CDR3 is TGCGCCAGCAGCCAAGGGGCAGGGAGCTCCTACGAGCAGTACTTC. It yields the protein CASSQGAGSSYEQYF.

This clonotype was found once. V and J are TRBV9 and TRBJ2-5, with a weak D call TRBD1 (6 bases). The V end was cut by 3 bases, the J end by 1 base, with 10 bases between. CDR3 length: 14 amino acids. CDR1 is SGDLS and CDR2 is YYNGEE in the germline V gene. This CDR3 is CASSGRDIQETQYF. CDR3 sequence (DNA): TGTGCCAGCAGCGGACGGGACATCCAAGAGACCCAGTACTTC.

This clonotype was seen a handful of times. V is TRBV7-2 and J is TRBJ1-1; D may be TRBD1 (6 bases). From germline, CDR1 is SGHTA and CDR2 FQGNSA. The CDR3 consists of 14 residues. Trimming pared 2 bases from V and 11 bases from J, leaving 18 bases between. CDR3 nucleotide sequence: TGTGCCAGCAGCTTATGGCGGGGGGCTCTTGGGGCTTTCTTT. It yields the protein CASSLWRGALGAFF.

About this clonotype itself: This may arise from a read error, as a much more abundant clone is one base away. This chain links TRBV12-3 or TRBV12-4 with TRBJ2-5; 11 positions agree with TRBD2. The CDR3 length is 16 residues. V lost 2 bases to trimming and J lost 8 bases; unmatched junction nucleotides: 10. CDR3 sequence reads: CASSLILAGGIDTQYF. The CDR3 DNA reads TGTGCCAGCAGTTTAATCCTAGCGGGGGGAATTGATACCCAGTACTTC.

A few counts support this clonotype. The V call is TRBV4-1, the J call TRBJ1-1; possibly TRBD1 for D (6 bases). This CDR3 has 15 residues. Per germline, CDR1 MGHRA and CDR2 YSYEKL. V dropped 2 bases and J dropped 3 bases, with 13 bases sitting between them. The CDR3 DNA reads as TGCGCCAGCAGCCAAACAGGGTTCGGGCACACTGAAGCTTTCTTT. This translates into CASSQTGFGHTEAFF.

This sequence joins TRBV28 and TRBJ2-3; 8 nucleotides align to TRBD1. The V gene end was trimmed by 7 bases and the J gene end by 4 bases; junction bases not matched to a gene: 7. This CDR3 comprises 14 residues. The germline V gene encodes CDR1 MDHEN and CDR2 SYDVKM. In DNA form, the CDR3 reads TGTGCCAGCAATGGTGCAGGGGGCCCAGATACGCAGTATTTT. This translates into CASNGAGGPDTQYF. Complete variable domain (other parts from reference TRBV28 and TRBJ2-3): DVKVTQSSRYLVKRTGEKVFLECVQDMDHENMFWYRQDPGLGLRLIYFSYDVKMKEKGDIPEGYSVSREKKERFSLILESASTNQTSMYLCASNGAGGPDTQYFGPGTRLTVL.

This clonotype has just a few counts. CDR3 DNA sequence: TGTGCCAGCAGCTTAGGCACCCTTAAGCCCCAGCATTTT. It yields the protein CASSLGTLKPQHF. The chain joins TRBV7-9 to TRBJ1-5; no clear D. Trimming removed 1 base from V and 8 bases from J, with 9 bases in between. Germline V lookup: CDR1 SEHNR, CDR2 FQNEAQ (reference sequence). CDR3 length: 13 amino acids. Based on the CDR3 plus reference TRBV7-9 and TRBJ1-5, the full variable domain is DTGVSQNPRHKITKRGQNVTFRCDPISEHNRLYWYRQTLGQGPEFLTYFQNEAQLEKSRLLSDRFSAERPKGSFSTLEIQRTEQGDSAMYLCASSLGTLKPQHFGDGTRLSIL.

In its sample, this clonotype was seen many times. The chain couples TRBV12-3 or TRBV12-4 to TRBJ1-1; D is ambiguous. Trimming removed 5 bases at V and 11 bases at J, with 15 bases between. The CDR3 covers 12 residues. CDR3 in DNA: TGTGCCAGCAGTCTTAGACCCTCGTGGGCTTTCTTT. It specifies CASSLRPSWAFF.

This clonotype came up a few times. CDR3 region: CATKGTGGVGELFF. CDR3 coding DNA: TGTGCCACCAAAGGGACAGGGGGTGTCGGGGAGCTGTTTTTT. This chain joins TRBV6-1 and TRBJ2-2; 11 bases line up with TRBD1. V gave up 10 bases and J gave up 7 bases; unmatched junction bases: 8. The germline V gene has CDR1 MNHNS and CDR2 SASEGT. This CDR3 spans 14 amino acids.

This clonotype came up a few times. This chain connects TRBV6-6 to TRBJ1-1, with 8 bases identical to TRBD1. The CDR3 spans 15 residues. Germline values: CDR1 MNHNY, CDR2 SVGAGI (reference sequence). V trimming: 2 bases; J trimming: 3 bases; junction bases outside the gene matches: 5. In DNA form, the CDR3 reads TGTGCCAGCAGTTACCCCAGGGGGCCGGACACTGAAGCTTTCTTT. Translated, it gives CASSYPRGPDTEAFF.

Only a few counts were recorded for this clonotype. The V call is TRBV19, the J call TRBJ2-5; TRBD2 agrees at 8 bases. Losses at the gene ends were 2 bases for V and 5 bases for J; bases not matched to a gene: 7. This CDR3 region has 15 residues. Germline values: CDR1 LNHDA, CDR2 SQIVND (reference sequence). The CDR3 sequence is CASSISGGSRETQYF. The CDR3 coding sequence is TGTGCCAGTAGTATATCGGGAGGGAGTCGCGAGACCCAGTACTTC.

The CDR3 reads CASRLTGSLETQYF. CDR3 DNA: TGTGCCAGCAGACTAACAGGTTCCTTGGAGACCCAGTACTTC. V is TRBV7-4 and J is TRBJ2-5, with a weak D call TRBD1 (5 bases). This CDR3 is 14 amino acids long. Germline loops: CDR1 SGHVT, CDR2 SQSDAQ. V was clipped by 6 bases and J by 5 bases, with 16 bases between them.

This clonotype was counted at least ten times. This chain uses TRBV7-9 with TRBJ2-5; tentatively, D is TRBD1 (6 bases). The V gene lost 1 base and the J gene lost 5 bases, with 8 bases spanning the gap. The CDR3 has 13 amino acids. Germline CDR1 reads SEHNR; CDR2 reads FQNEAQ (reference sequence). The chain's CDR3 is CASSLVQGETQYF. Written as DNA, the CDR3 is TGTGCCAGCAGCTTAGTCCAGGGGGAGACCCAGTACTTC.

This clonotype was seen ten or more times. This chain connects TRBV7-3 to TRBJ2-1; 7 bases are shared with TRBD2. V shed 2 bases and J 3 bases; nucleotides not matched to a gene: 4. The CDR3 covers 15 residues. The germline CDR1 and CDR2 sequences are SGHTA and FQGTGA. In DNA form, the CDR3 reads TGTGCCAGCAGCTTAGAGCTAGCGGTCTACAATGAGCAGTTCTTC. Residues: CASSLELAVYNEQFF.

V and J are TRBV4-1 and TRBJ2-4; no definite D call. Trimming stripped 5 bases from V and 0 bases from J, with 8 bases between. Germline V gene lookup returns CDR1 MGHRA and CDR2 YSYEKL. CDR3 length: 14 amino acids. The CDR3 protein is CASSAQVAKNIQYF. The CDR3, as DNA: TGCGCCAGCAGCGCCCAAGTAGCCAAAAACATTCAGTACTTC.

This rearrangement joins TRBV19 to TRBJ1-1; 7 positions match TRBD1. Germline lookup yields CDR1 LNHDA and CDR2 SQIVND (reference sequence). The CDR3 contains 16 residues. Losses at the gene ends were 3 bases for V and 0 bases for J; bases not matched to a gene: 7. As DNA, the CDR3 is TGTGCCAGTAGTATCCTCCGGGACAGAATGAACACTGAAGCTTTCTTT. As protein: CASSILRDRMNTEAFF.

This clonotype was seen a handful of times. The CDR3 sequence: CASSEESSAGRETQYF. The CDR3 DNA sequence: TGTGCCAGCAGTGAAGAAAGTAGCGCGGGGCGAGAGACCCAGTACTTC. The chain has TRBV2 and TRBJ2-5; D possibly corresponds to TRBD2 (6 bases). This CDR3 has 16 residues. Germline values: CDR1 SNHLY, CDR2 FYNNEI. With 1 base removed from V and 4 bases from J, the gap between germline ends came to 16 bases.

V gene TRBV10-3 combines with J gene TRBJ2-5, with D tentatively TRBD2 (5 bases). CDR1 and CDR2 (germline): ENHRY, SYGVKD. The CDR3 contains 17 residues. The V end was cut by 0 bases, the J end by 1 base, with 15 bases between. The chain's CDR3 is CAISESLSGRGQETQYF. CDR3 sequence (DNA): TGTGCCATCAGTGAGTCGCTTTCAGGACGGGGCCAAGAGACCCAGTACTTC.

This sequence joins TRBV4-3 and TRBJ1-2; perhaps TRBD1 as D (6 bases). The CDR3 runs 17 residues. The V and J ends lost 1 base and 3 bases respectively, with 18 bases between them. Germline CDR1 reads LGHNA; CDR2 reads YSLEER. In nucleotides, the CDR3 is TGCGCCAGCAGCCAAGTTTCGAACAGGGTGACAGACTATGGCTACACCTTC. Its protein is CASSQVSNRVTDYGYTF.

This clonotype came up a few times. The chain couples TRBV28 to TRBJ1-4; possible D gene TRBD1, 6 bases. V was cut by 2 bases and J by 6 bases, with 13 bases left in between. This CDR3 is 15 amino acids long. CDR1 is MDHEN, CDR2 SYDVKM, per germline. The CDR3: CASSLRGTLDEKLFF. The CDR3 DNA reads TGTGCCAGCAGTTTAAGGGGGACTCTGGATGAAAAACTGTTTTTT.

This clonotype was picked up one time. The J gene is TRBJ2-7, the V gene TRBV7-8; TRBD1 might be the D (5 bases). V gave up 0 bases and J gave up 0 bases, with 9 bases separating them. CDR3 length equals 15 residues. CDR1 SGHVS and CDR2 FQNEAQ come from the germline V gene. The CDR3 DNA reads as TGTGCCAGCAGCTTAGCGGACATCAGCTCCTACGAGCAGTACTTC. Encoded protein: CASSLADISSYEQYF.

The CDR3 sequence: CASSIVGGAGSGPGELFF. The CDR3 DNA follows: TGTGCCAGTAGTATAGTGGGAGGGGCAGGGTCGGGCCCCGGGGAGCTGTTTTTT. The V call is TRBV19, the J call TRBJ2-2; 7 bases line up with TRBD2. Germline values: CDR1 LNHDA, CDR2 SQIVND (reference sequence). The CDR3 is made up of 18 amino acids. Germline trimming cut 1 base from V and 6 bases from J; bases unmatched to any gene: 14.

This clonotype was recorded a few times. J is TRBJ1-2 and V is TRBV7-6, with D maybe TRBD1 (6 bases). This CDR3 has 15 residues. The germline V and J ends were trimmed by 5 bases and 8 bases, with 21 bases remaining between them. Germline loops: CDR1 SGHVS, CDR2 FNYEAQ. CDR3 DNA: TGTGCCAGCAGCAAATGGGACACCTCCCGACTGGGCTACACCTTC. It translates to CASSKWDTSRLGYTF.

V and J are TRBV7-8 and TRBJ2-5, with D unresolved. CDR3 size: 13 residues. Germline CDR1 SGHVS, CDR2 FQNEAQ. The ends were cut back, 5 bases at V and 4 bases at J, with 11 bases in the middle. The CDR3 reads CASSPWIGETQYF. Here the CDR3 DNA reads TGTGCCAGCAGCCCTTGGATCGGAGAGACCCAGTACTTC.

V usage is TRBV7-3 and J usage is TRBJ2-1; D is possibly TRBD1 or TRBD2 (6 bases each). The CDR3 consists of 16 residues. Germline V gives CDR1 SGHTA, CDR2 FQGTGA. Trimming shortened V by 2 bases and J by 6 bases, and 17 bases separated the two germline ends. CDR3 bases: TGTGCCAGCAGCTTAGAATTGGGACGGGGGCTCAATGAGCAGTTCTTC. As protein: CASSLELGRGLNEQFF.

The genes are TRBV20-1 and TRBJ2-2; possible D gene TRBD1, 5 bases. V was trimmed by 0 bases and J by 6 bases, leaving 11 bases between them. In germline, CDR1 is DFQATT, CDR2 SNEGSKA (reference sequence). CDR3 size: 14 residues. The CDR3: CSARDGLGAGELFF. DNA for the CDR3: TGCAGTGCTAGAGATGGCCTAGGGGCCGGGGAGCTGTTTTTT.

This clonotype occurred a few times. The CDR3 nucleotides are TGTGCCAGCAGCTTAGATTGGACAGAGGATGAAAAACTGTTTTTT. This sequence encodes CASSLDWTEDEKLFF. V is TRBV7-6 and J is TRBJ1-4; possibly TRBD1 for D (6 bases). This CDR3 is 15 amino acids long. V was trimmed by 1 base and J by 6 bases, leaving 12 bases between them. Germline V CDR1 and CDR2: SGHVS, FNYEAQ.

This chain links TRBV6-6 with TRBJ1-6; D is undetermined. The CDR3 totals 16 residues. Trimming shortened V by 0 bases and J by 5 bases, and 11 bases separated the two germline ends. Germline V CDR1 and CDR2: MNHNY, SVGAGI (reference sequence). CDR3 sequence: CASSYSVRRNNSPLHF. The CDR3 bases are TGTGCCAGCAGTTACTCGGTTCGTAGGAATAATTCACCCCTCCACTTT.

In its sample, this clonotype was seen once. This chain uses TRBV29-1 with TRBJ1-1, with a weak D call TRBD1 (6 bases). Trimming shortened V by 5 bases and J by 1 base, and 20 bases separated the two germline ends. This CDR3 is 16 amino acids long. Germline values: CDR1 SQVTM, CDR2 ANQGSEA. CDR3 residues: CSVLEGWAGANTEAFF. In nucleotides, the CDR3 is TGCAGCGTTCTCGAGGGGTGGGCAGGGGCGAACACTGAAGCTTTCTTT.